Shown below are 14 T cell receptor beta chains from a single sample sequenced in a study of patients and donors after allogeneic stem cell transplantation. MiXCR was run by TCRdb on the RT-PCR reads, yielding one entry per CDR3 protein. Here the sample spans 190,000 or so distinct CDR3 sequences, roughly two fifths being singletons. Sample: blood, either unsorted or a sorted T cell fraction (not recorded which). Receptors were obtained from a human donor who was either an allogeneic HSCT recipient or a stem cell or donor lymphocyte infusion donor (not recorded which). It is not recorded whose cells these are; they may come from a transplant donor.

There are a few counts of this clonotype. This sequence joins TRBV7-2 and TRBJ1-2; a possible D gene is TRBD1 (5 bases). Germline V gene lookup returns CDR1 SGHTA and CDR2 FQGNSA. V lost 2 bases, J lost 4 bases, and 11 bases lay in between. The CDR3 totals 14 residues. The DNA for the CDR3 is TGTGCCAGCAGCTTATCACAGGATCGCTATGGCTACACCTTC. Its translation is CASSLSQDRYGYTF.

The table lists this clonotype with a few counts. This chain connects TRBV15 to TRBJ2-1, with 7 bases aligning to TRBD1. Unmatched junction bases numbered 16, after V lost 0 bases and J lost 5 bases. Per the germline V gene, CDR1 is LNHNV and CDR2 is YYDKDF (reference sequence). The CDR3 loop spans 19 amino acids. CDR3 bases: TGTGCCACCAGCAGAGATCTCCCACAAACACAGGGGCAGAACAATGAGCAGTTCTTC. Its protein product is CATSRDLPQTQGQNNEQFF.

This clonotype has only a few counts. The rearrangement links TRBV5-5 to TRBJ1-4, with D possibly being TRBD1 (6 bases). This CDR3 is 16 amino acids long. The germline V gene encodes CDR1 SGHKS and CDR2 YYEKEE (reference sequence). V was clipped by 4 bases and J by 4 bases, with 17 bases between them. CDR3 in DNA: TGTGCCAGCAGCCCTGGCCGGGACATTCATAATGAAAAACTGTTTTTT. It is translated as CASSPGRDIHNEKLFF. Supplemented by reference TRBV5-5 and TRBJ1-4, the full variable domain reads DAGVTQSPTHLIKTRGQQVTLRCSPISGHKSVSWYQQVLGQGPQFIFQYYEKEERGRGNFPDRFSARQFPNYSSELNVNALLLGDSALYLCASSPGRDIHNEKLFFGSGTQLSVL.

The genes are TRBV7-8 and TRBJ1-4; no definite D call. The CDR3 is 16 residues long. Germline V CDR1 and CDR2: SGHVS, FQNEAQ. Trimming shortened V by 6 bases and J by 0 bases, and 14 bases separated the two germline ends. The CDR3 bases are TGTGCCAGCAGGCTGCTGGCCGGGGCAACTAATGAAAAACTGTTTTTT. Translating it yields CASRLLAGATNEKLFF.

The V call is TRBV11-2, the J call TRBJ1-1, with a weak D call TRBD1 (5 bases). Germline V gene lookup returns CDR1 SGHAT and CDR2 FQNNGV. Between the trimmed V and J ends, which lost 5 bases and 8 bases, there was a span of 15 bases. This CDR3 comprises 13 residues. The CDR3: CASSLRGVREAFF. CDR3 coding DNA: TGTGCCAGCAGCCTAAGGGGCGTCCGGGAAGCTTTCTTT.

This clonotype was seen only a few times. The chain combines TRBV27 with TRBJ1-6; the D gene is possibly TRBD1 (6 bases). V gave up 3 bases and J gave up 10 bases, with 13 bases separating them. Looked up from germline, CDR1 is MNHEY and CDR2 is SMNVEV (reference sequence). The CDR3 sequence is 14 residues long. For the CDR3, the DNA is TGTGCCAGCAGTTTCCAGGGGAGAGGATCACCCCTCCACTTT. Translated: CASSFQGRGSPLHF.

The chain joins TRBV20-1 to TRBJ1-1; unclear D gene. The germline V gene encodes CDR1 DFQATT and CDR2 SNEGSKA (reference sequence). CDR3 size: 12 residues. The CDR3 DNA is TGCAGGGGAGTCCGGTGGGACACTGAAGCTTTCTTT. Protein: CRGVRWDTEAFF.

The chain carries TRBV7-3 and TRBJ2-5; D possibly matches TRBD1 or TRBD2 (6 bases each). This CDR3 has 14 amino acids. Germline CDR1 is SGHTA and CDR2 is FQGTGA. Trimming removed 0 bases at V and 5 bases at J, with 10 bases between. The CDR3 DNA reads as TGTGCCAGCAGCTTAACGGGGGGCGGTGAGACCCAGTACTTC. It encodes CASSLTGGGETQYF.

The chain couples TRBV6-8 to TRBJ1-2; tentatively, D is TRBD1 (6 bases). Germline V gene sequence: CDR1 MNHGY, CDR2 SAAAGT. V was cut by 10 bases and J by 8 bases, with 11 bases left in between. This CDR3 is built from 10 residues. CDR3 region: CATAGEGYTF. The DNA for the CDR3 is TGTGCCACCGCAGGGGAAGGCTACACCTTC.

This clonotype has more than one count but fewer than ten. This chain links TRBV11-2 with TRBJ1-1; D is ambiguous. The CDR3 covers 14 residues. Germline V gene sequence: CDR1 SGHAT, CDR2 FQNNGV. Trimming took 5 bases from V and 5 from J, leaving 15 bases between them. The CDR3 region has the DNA TGTGCCAGCAGCCCCCTAATAAGGTGGACTGAAGCTTTCTTT. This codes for CASSPLIRWTEAFF.

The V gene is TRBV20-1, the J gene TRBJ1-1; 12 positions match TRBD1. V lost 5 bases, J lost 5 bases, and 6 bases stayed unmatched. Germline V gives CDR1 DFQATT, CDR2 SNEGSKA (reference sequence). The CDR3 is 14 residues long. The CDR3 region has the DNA TGCAGTGCTCTGCCGGGACAGGGGGCAACTGAAGCTTTCTTT. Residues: CSALPGQGATEAFF.

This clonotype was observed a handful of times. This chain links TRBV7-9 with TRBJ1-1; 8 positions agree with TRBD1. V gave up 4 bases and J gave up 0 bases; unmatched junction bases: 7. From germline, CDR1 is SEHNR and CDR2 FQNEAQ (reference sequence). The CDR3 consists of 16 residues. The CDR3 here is CASSSRQGLMNTEAFF. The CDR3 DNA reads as TGTGCCAGCAGCTCTCGACAGGGGCTCATGAACACTGAAGCTTTCTTT.

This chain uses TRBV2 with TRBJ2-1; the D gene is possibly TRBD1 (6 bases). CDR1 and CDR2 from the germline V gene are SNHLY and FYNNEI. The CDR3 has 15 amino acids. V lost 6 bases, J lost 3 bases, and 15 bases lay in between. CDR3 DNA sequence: TGTGCCAGCAGCGATGCAGTGGGACACTACAATGAGCAGTTCTTC. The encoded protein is CASSDAVGHYNEQFF.

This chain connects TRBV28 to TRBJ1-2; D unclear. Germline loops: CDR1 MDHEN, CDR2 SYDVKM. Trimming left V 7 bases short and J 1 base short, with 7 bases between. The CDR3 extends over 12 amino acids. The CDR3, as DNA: TGTGCCAGCACCCCGGGTAACTATGGCTACACCTTC. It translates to CASTPGNYGYTF.